One sample yielded the 17 T cell receptor beta chains listed below, sequenced in a study of blood T cell repertoires in COVID-19. The data were produced by immunoSEQ multiplex PCR, yet TCRdb's version contains in-frame clones alone and is incomplete. The table lists 200,000 to 250,000 clones, less than 90% of them singletons. The material sequenced was PBMCs or T cells enriched from blood (not recorded which). These TCRs come from a woman aged 25 to 39 who had recovered from COVID-19.

The chain has TRBV5-1 and TRBJ1-1, with 10 bases that match TRBD1. CDR1 and CDR2 (germline): SGHRS, YFSETQ. With 2 bases clipped from V and 5 bases from J, the junction kept 6 bases outside the gene matches. The CDR3 loop spans 15 amino acids. In DNA, the CDR3 is TGCGCCAGCAGCTTCACCGGGACAGGGGAAACTGAAGCTTTCTTT. This encodes CASSFTGTGETEAFF.

The J gene is TRBJ1-5, the V gene TRBV12-3 or TRBV12-4; D unclear. Trimming took off 5 bases at V and 6 bases at J, with 11 bases between the two ends. The CDR3 has 13 amino acids. CDR3: CASSITAGQPQHF. Written as DNA, the CDR3 is TGTGCCAGCAGTATCACCGCGGGTCAGCCCCAGCATTTT.

This clone was observed once. The V call is TRBV12-3 or TRBV12-4, the J call TRBJ1-1; tentatively, D is TRBD1 (5 bases). This CDR3 has 13 residues. Trimming pared 5 bases from V and 3 bases from J, leaving 10 bases between. The CDR3 nucleotides read TGTGCCAGCAGTACAACGGGGGACACTGAAGCTTTCTTT. Amino acid sequence: CASSTTGDTEAFF.

J is TRBJ1-1 and V is TRBV2; 8 nucleotides match TRBD1. CDR1 and CDR2 from the germline V gene are SNHLY and FYNNEI. CDR3 length: 15 amino acids. J was trimmed by 4 bases and V by 1 base; bases with no gene match: 5. CDR3 loop: CASSEGSGGFTEAFF. In DNA form, the CDR3 reads TGTGCCAGCAGTGAAGGGTCAGGGGGCTTCACTGAAGCTTTCTTT.

The chain couples TRBV3-1 (or the pseudogene TRBV3-2) to TRBJ1-3; TRBD1 matches at 8 bases. This CDR3 region has 15 residues. With V trimmed by 4 bases and J by 6 bases, 8 bases remained unmatched. Germline CDR1 reads LGHDT; CDR2 reads YNNKEL (reference sequence). CDR3 nucleotides: TGTGCCAGCAGCCGGATTGACAGGGGTCTAAACACCATATATTTT. It is translated as CASSRIDRGLNTIYF.

The chain employs TRBV4-1 and TRBJ2-7; no clear D. Germline V gene data show CDR1 as MGHRA and CDR2 as YSYEKL. The CDR3 length is 14 residues. The V end was cut by 0 bases, the J end by 0 bases, with 6 bases between. The CDR3 reads CASSQDRLSYEQYF. The CDR3 coding sequence is TGCGCCAGCAGCCAAGACAGGCTCTCCTACGAGCAGTACTTC.

The chain employs TRBV29-1 and TRBJ2-5, with 9 bases fitting TRBD1. Germline lookup yields CDR1 SQVTM and CDR2 ANQGSEA. The V segment lost 5 bases and the J segment 5 bases; nucleotides outside the gene matches: 3. This CDR3 spans 12 amino acids. CDR3 sequence reads: CSVYDRGETQYF. In nucleotides, the CDR3 is TGCAGCGTTTATGACAGGGGGGAGACCCAGTACTTC.

The CDR3 DNA follows: TGTGCCAGCAGTGACCCCGGGAGTGAGCAGTTCTTC. Protein sequence: CASSDPGSEQFF. The chain employs TRBV2 and TRBJ2-1, with D possibly being TRBD2 (6 bases). The ends were cut back, 3 bases at V and 9 bases at J, with 9 bases in the middle. CDR3 length: 12 amino acids. Germline V lookup: CDR1 SNHLY, CDR2 FYNNEI.

V is TRBV7-2 and J is TRBJ2-7; D possibly corresponds to TRBD1 (6 bases). Trimming cost V 4 bases and J 2 bases, with 15 bases left between them. CDR1 is SGHTA, CDR2 FQGNSA, per germline. The CDR3 consists of 15 residues. CDR3 residues: CASSSGARNTYEQYF. The CDR3 coding sequence is TGTGCCAGCAGCTCAGGGGCGAGAAACACCTACGAGCAGTACTTC.

This chain links TRBV5-8 with TRBJ1-1; 8 bases are shared with TRBD1. Germline CDR1 and CDR2: SGHTS and YDEGEE. The length of the CDR3 is 17 residues. The trim removed 4 bases at V and 0 bases at J, leaving 11 bases unmatched. CDR3: CASSPYRGGTMNTEAFF. CDR3 in DNA: TGTGCCAGCAGCCCATACAGGGGGGGGACCATGAACACTGAAGCTTTCTTT.

This clone came up once. This chain uses TRBV2 with TRBJ1-4, with D possibly being TRBD1 (5 bases). V was cut by 6 bases and J by 8 bases, with 19 bases left in between. The CDR3 consists of 15 residues. The germline V gene has CDR1 SNHLY and CDR2 FYNNEI. In nucleotides, the CDR3 is TGTGCCAGCAGGGGTTTGGAGGGGCGGATCGAAAAACTGTTTTTT. Its protein is CASRGLEGRIEKLFF.

The V and J genes are TRBV13 and TRBJ2-2; 13 bases match TRBD2. In germline, CDR1 is PRHDT, CDR2 FYEKMQ (reference sequence). V lost 5 bases to trimming and J lost 2 bases; unmatched junction nucleotides: 8. CDR3 length: 18 amino acids. The CDR3 spells CASSPLTSGGLNTGELFF. CDR3 nucleotides: TGTGCCAGCAGCCCATTGACTAGCGGGGGGCTTAACACCGGGGAGCTGTTTTTT.

The rearrangement joins TRBV15 to TRBJ1-2; D remains unclear. Germline-derived CDR1 and CDR2 are LNHNV and YYDKDF (reference sequence). V was shortened by 0 bases and J by 4 bases, with 15 bases between the two germline ends. The CDR3 runs to 16 residues. The CDR3 region is CATSRDLVARGYGYTF. The CDR3 DNA sequence: TGTGCCACCAGCAGAGATCTGGTGGCGCGGGGCTATGGCTACACCTTC.

The chain combines TRBV10-3 with TRBJ1-6; D gene unclear. Germline values: CDR1 ENHRY, CDR2 SYGVKD. Trimming took off 0 bases at V and 0 bases at J, with 9 bases between the two ends. CDR3 size: 17 residues. CDR3: CAISESEVASYNSPLHF. The CDR3 bases are TGTGCCATCAGTGAGTCGGAGGTTGCCTCCTATAATTCACCCCTCCACTTT.

In this sample, this clone turned up once. The V and J genes are TRBV7-9 and TRBJ2-7, with 9 bases aligning to TRBD2. The CDR3 is made up of 15 amino acids. With 5 bases clipped from V and 0 bases from J, the junction kept 5 bases outside the gene matches. Germline V gives CDR1 SEHNR, CDR2 FQNEAQ (reference sequence). CDR3 nucleotides: TGTGCCAGCAGCCAGACTAGCGGAGTCTCCTACGAGCAGTACTTC. This translates into CASSQTSGVSYEQYF.

The V call is TRBV6-5, the J call TRBJ2-1; 7 nucleotides line up with TRBD2. The V segment lost 4 bases and the J segment 3 bases; nucleotides outside the gene matches: 3. The CDR3 sequence is 14 residues long. The V gene's germline CDR1 is MNHEY and CDR2 SVGAGI. CDR3 protein: CASSLRTSYNEQFF. The CDR3 DNA reads TGTGCCAGCAGTTTACGGACTAGCTACAATGAGCAGTTCTTC.

The chain links TRBV19 to TRBJ1-2; 9 bases line up with TRBD1. The CDR3 is made up of 15 amino acids. The germline V gene encodes CDR1 LNHDA and CDR2 SQIVND (reference sequence). V trimming: 3 bases; J trimming: 3 bases; junction bases outside the gene matches: 5. Here the CDR3 reads CASSIRGQGYYGYTF. The CDR3 coding sequence is TGTGCCAGTAGTATCAGGGGACAGGGCTACTATGGCTACACCTTC.